This T cell receptor beta chain appears in the sequencing data of a study of T cell responses to AZD1222 COVID-19 vaccine. The study, taken as a whole, reports: Spike-specific TCR depth and breadth grew after two AZD1222 doses. Targeting of unmutated variant regions was reportedly seen in nearly half of spike-specific TCRs. In a largely white British group with more females than males, clonal diversity was possibly underestimated.

Some clones are missing from TCRdb's copy, which holds only in-frame ones; the method was immunoSEQ multiplex PCR. Of fewer than 110,000 clones in the sample, 75% to 95% were seen once. The CDR3 is 14 amino acids. The germline V gene encodes CDR1 SGHAT and CDR2 FQNNGV. Trimming cost V 5 bases and J 4 bases, with 12 bases left between them. Doses given second, at about 4 or about 12 weeks, were pooled. As to this clone: As yet, its antigen is unknown.

The receptor was isolated from an adult who received the AZD1222 COVID-19 vaccine. The V gene is TRBV11-2, the J gene TRBJ1-5; tentative D call: TRBD1 (5 bases). Sequenced material: peripheral blood, taken 28 days after the second AZD1222 dose. The CDR3 nucleotides read TGTGCCAGCAGCCGGGGGAACGTGAATCAGCCCCAGCATTTT. Translating gives CASSRGNVNQPQHF.